This T cell receptor (beta chain) comes out of a study of T cells in Graves' hyperthyroidism and ophthalmopathy. Study summary: Initial diagnosis, before any treatment, was when peripheral blood was collected.

Remarks on this clonotype: Its antigen is as yet unknown.

Study observations and caveats: Most thyroid clonotypes expanded above 0.001 appeared in blood too.

TCR beta CDR3 sequences were amplified from RNA transcripts. HTBI primers were employed in a first-round RT-PCR of the TCR CDR3. One entry per CDR3 protein, called by TCRdb with MiXCR from the multiplex PCR reads. The table lists around 800,000 distinct CDR3 sequences, around 38% of them singletons. The germline gives CDR1 MGHRA, CDR2 YSYEKL. The ends were cut back, 0 bases at V and 4 bases at J, with 7 bases in the middle. The CDR3 extends over 15 amino acids. This sequence originates from a man aged 18 to 35 with Graves' hyperthyroidism. Sequences were obtained from blood. This chain joins TRBV4-1 and TRBJ1-6, with D uncertain. The CDR3 sequence is CASSQDLGYNSPLHF. CDR3 nucleotides: TGCGCCAGCAGCCAAGATCTAGGGTATAATTCACCCCTCCACTTT.